This T cell receptor (beta chain) is from a study of control samples from healthy donors and cancer patients. Sequencing was performed with immunoSEQ multiplex PCR; in TCRdb, only in-frame clones are kept and a portion is missing. Among approximately 82,000 clones listed, roughly 94% were seen once. Germline V lookup: CDR1 KGHSH, CDR2 LQKENI. V was clipped by 6 bases and J by 0 bases, with 15 bases between them. The CDR3 length is 16 residues. This clonotype was sampled from a woman aged 18-29 years in good health. V and J are TRBV18 and TRBJ1-5; D is perhaps TRBD1 (6 bases). Sequencing was performed on blood. The CDR3 region has the DNA TGTGCCAGCTCGCACCTGACAGGATATAGCAATCAGCCCCAGCATTTT. Protein product: CASSHLTGYSNQPQHF.